This T cell receptor (beta chain) was documented in a study of metastatic and nonmetastatic thyroid tumors. For the study at large: Repertoires of blood and of tissue (tumor or nodule) from malignant and benign thyroid patients were compared.

Study-wide results and limits: In blood and tumor, TCR beta diversity was reportedly significantly higher in malignant thyroid tumors than in benign nodules.

This clone was recorded many times. Antigen unknown. In the authors' methods: Clinicopathological groups of papillary thyroid cancer showed CDR3 differences that were used to build a distant-metastasis classifier. TCRdb re-called the PCR reads through MiXCR. TCRdb assigned the V and J calls; the authors' analysis was not used. The data hold tens of thousands of clones, with over 9.5% observed a single time. This CDR3 region has 14 residues. The J segment lost 4 bases and the V segment lost 7 bases, leaving 7 bases of the junction unmatched. The germline gives CDR1 LNHDA, CDR2 SQIVND (reference sequence). Before thyroid surgery, none of the patients had received any treatment.

The clonotype comes from a female donor with papillary thyroid cancer or a benign thyroid nodule (not recorded which). Some clones in this sample may be carry-over from other donors' samples. This sequence joins TRBV19 and TRBJ2-1; 7 bases line up with TRBD1. The sequenced material came from blood. The CDR3 spells CASKFRTGYNEQFF. The CDR3 DNA follows: TGTGCCAGTAAATTCAGGACAGGTTACAATGAGCAGTTCTTC.